This T cell receptor (beta chain) was recovered during a study of blood T cells in healthy people across ages. Study findings and constraints: The fall in TCR beta diversity per million T cells was roughly linear with age.

This clonotype turned up a few times. Its antigen is unidentified. Next came a second PCR, run for about 6 to 11 cycles, which used a sample-barcoded 5' primer along with a J-beta primer mix. Template switching added a 12-random-nucleotide identifier to every cDNA molecule. TCRdb reanalysed the 5' RACE reads using MiXCR and keeps one entry per CDR3 protein. The sample comprises some 1.8 million distinct CDR3 sequences, 35% to 50% of which are singletons, and approximately 22% rests with the top ten. The V and J ends lost 4 bases and 8 bases respectively, with 20 bases between them. This CDR3 region has 15 residues. Germline assignment: CDR1 SGDLS and CDR2 YYNGEE.

This rearrangement joins TRBV9 to TRBJ2-3; D is possibly TRBD1 or TRBD2 (7 bases each). The sample taken for sequencing was blood. This receptor was taken from a human donor in good health. The CDR3 DNA follows: TGTGCCAGCAGCACCTCAGGGGGGGGGTCCATTACGCAGTATTTT. It encodes CASSTSGGGSITQYF.